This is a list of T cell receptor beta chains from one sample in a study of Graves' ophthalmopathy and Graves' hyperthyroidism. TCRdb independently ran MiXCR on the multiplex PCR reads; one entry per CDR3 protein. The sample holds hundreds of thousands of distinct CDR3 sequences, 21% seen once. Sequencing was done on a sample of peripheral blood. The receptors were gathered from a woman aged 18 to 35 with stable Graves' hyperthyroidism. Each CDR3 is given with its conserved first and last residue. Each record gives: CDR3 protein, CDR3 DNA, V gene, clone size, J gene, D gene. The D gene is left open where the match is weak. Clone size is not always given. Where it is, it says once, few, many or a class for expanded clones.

CDR3 protein: CASSLEVGPYPRETQYF; CDR3 DNA: TGTGCCAGCAGCCTAGAGGTCGGGCCCTATCCAAGAGAGACCCAGTACTTC; V gene: TRBV12-3/TRBV12-4; clone size: few; J gene: TRBJ2-5; D gene: .
CDR3 protein: CASSPQGAGGTEAFF; CDR3 DNA: TGTGCCAGCAGCCCACAGGGGGCGGGGGGCACTGAAGCTTTCTTT; V gene: TRBV7-3; clone size: few; J gene: TRBJ1-1; D gene: TRBD1
CDR3 protein: CASRPGTSETQYF; CDR3 DNA: TGCGCCAGCAGGCCCGGGACTAGCGAGACCCAGTACTTC; V gene: TRBV5-1; clone size: many; J gene: TRBJ2-5; D gene: TRBD2
CDR3 protein: CASSASGTESSYEQYF; CDR3 DNA: TGTGCCAGCAGCGCTTCCGGGACCGAGAGCTCCTACGAGCAGTACTTC; V gene: TRBV9; clone size: .; J gene: TRBJ2-7; D gene: .
CDR3 protein: CASSRSLTSGVQETQYF; CDR3 DNA: TGTGCCAGCAGCCGGTCCCTCACTAGCGGGGTCCAAGAGACCCAGTACTTC; V gene: TRBV7-2; clone size: many; J gene: TRBJ2-5; D gene: TRBD2
CDR3 protein: CASRTNDRVDGYTF; CDR3 DNA: TGTGCCAGCAGAACGAACGACAGGGTCGATGGCTACACCTTC; V gene: TRBV6-1; clone size: many; J gene: TRBJ1-2; D gene: TRBD1
CDR3 protein: CASSEGPGTSGANVLTF; CDR3 DNA: TGCGCCAGCAGCGAGGGACCGGGTACTTCTGGGGCCAACGTCCTGACTTTC; V gene: TRBV5-1; clone size: many; J gene: TRBJ2-6; D gene: .
CDR3 protein: CASSTTSGSGSGELFF; CDR3 DNA: TGTGCCAGTAGTACTACTAGCGGGAGTGGGTCCGGGGAGCTGTTTTTT; V gene: TRBV19; clone size: many; J gene: TRBJ2-2; D gene: TRBD2
CDR3 protein: CASSQLAGEVRSYEQYF; CDR3 DNA: TGTGCCAGCAGCCAATTAGCGGGAGAGGTCAGGTCCTACGAGCAGTACTTC; V gene: TRBV4-2; clone size: .; J gene: TRBJ2-7; D gene: TRBD2
CDR3 protein: CASSFRLSEKQNTEAFF; CDR3 DNA: TGTGCCAGCAGTTTCAGGCTCAGTGAGAAACAGAACACTGAAGCTTTCTTT; V gene: TRBV12-3/TRBV12-4; clone size: .; J gene: TRBJ1-1; D gene: .
CDR3 protein: CSVIGTGGSYEQYF; CDR3 DNA: TGCAGCGTTATCGGGACAGGTGGCTCCTACGAGCAGTACTTC; V gene: TRBV29-1; clone size: many; J gene: TRBJ2-7; D gene: TRBD1
CDR3 protein: CASSLGSGPRTEAFF; CDR3 DNA: TGCGCCAGCAGCTTGGGTTCAGGGCCGAGGACTGAAGCTTTCTTT; V gene: TRBV5-1; clone size: many; J gene: TRBJ1-1; D gene: .
CDR3 protein: CASRAGIEQYF; CDR3 DNA: TGTGCCAGCAGAGCGGGTATCGAGCAGTACTTC; V gene: TRBV6-1; clone size: few; J gene: TRBJ2-7; D gene: .
CDR3 protein: CASTPPAGTTEAFF; CDR3 DNA: TGTGCCAGCACTCCCCCGGCAGGGACCACTGAAGCTTTCTTT; V gene: TRBV28; clone size: .; J gene: TRBJ1-1; D gene: .
CDR3 protein: CASSEALRGYTF; CDR3 DNA: TGTGCCAGCAGTGAAGCGCTTCGTGGCTACACCTTC; V gene: TRBV6-1; clone size: many; J gene: TRBJ1-2; D gene: .
CDR3 protein: CATSRAGRETQYF; CDR3 DNA: TGTGCCACCAGCAGAGCGGGGCGGGAGACCCAGTACTTC; V gene: TRBV15; clone size: many; J gene: TRBJ2-5; D gene: .
CDR3 protein: CASTHRGDTEAFF; CDR3 DNA: TGTGCCAGTACTCACAGGGGGGACACTGAAGCTTTCTTT; V gene: TRBV12-3/TRBV12-4; clone size: once; J gene: TRBJ1-1; D gene: TRBD1
CDR3 protein: CASTETQYF; CDR3 DNA: TGTGCCAGCACAGAGACCCAGTACTTC; V gene: TRBV6-8; clone size: many; J gene: TRBJ2-5; D gene: .
CDR3 protein: CAWSRKGQYEQYF; CDR3 DNA: TGTGCCTGGAGTAGGAAGGGACAGTACGAGCAGTACTTC; V gene: TRBV30; clone size: many; J gene: TRBJ2-7; D gene: TRBD1
CDR3 protein: CASRKAGGFSYEQYF; CDR3 DNA: TGTGCCAGCAGAAAGGCGGGAGGCTTCTCCTACGAGCAGTACTTC; V gene: TRBV27; clone size: many; J gene: TRBJ2-7; D gene: TRBD2
CDR3 protein: CASSSLAEIQETQYF; CDR3 DNA: TGTGCCAGCAGTTCCCTAGCGGAAATCCAGGAGACCCAGTACTTC; V gene: TRBV12-3/TRBV12-4; clone size: few; J gene: TRBJ2-5; D gene: TRBD2
CDR3 protein: CASSSTRGFGYTF; CDR3 DNA: TGTGCCAGCAGTTCCACCAGGGGGTTTGGCTACACCTTC; V gene: TRBV6-5; clone size: many; J gene: TRBJ1-2; D gene: TRBD1
CDR3 protein: CSARQGRRQETQYF; CDR3 DNA: TGCAGTGCTAGACAGGGCCGGCGGCAAGAGACCCAGTACTTC; V gene: TRBV20-1; clone size: once; J gene: TRBJ2-5; D gene: .
CDR3 protein: CASRLGPTTAYEQYF; CDR3 DNA: TGTGCCAGCAGGTTAGGCCCTACCACCGCCTACGAGCAGTACTTC; V gene: TRBV12-3/TRBV12-4; clone size: many; J gene: TRBJ2-7; D gene: .
CDR3 protein: CASSLNQGAYEQYF; CDR3 DNA: TGCGCCAGCAGCTTGAATCAGGGTGCCTACGAGCAGTACTTC; V gene: TRBV5-1; clone size: many; J gene: TRBJ2-7; D gene: .
CDR3 protein: CASSLGHLLYEQYF; CDR3 DNA: TGTGCCAGCAGTTTAGGCCACCTACTCTACGAGCAGTACTTC; V gene: TRBV12-3/TRBV12-4; clone size: many; J gene: TRBJ2-7; D gene: .
CDR3 protein: CASSDAWDQPQHF; CDR3 DNA: TGTGCCAGTAGCGACGCCTGGGATCAGCCCCAGCATTTT; V gene: TRBV19; clone size: .; J gene: TRBJ1-5; D gene: .
CDR3 protein: CASGAGTYEQYF; CDR3 DNA: TGTGCCAGCGGGGCAGGGACCTACGAGCAGTACTTC; V gene: TRBV6-1; clone size: many; J gene: TRBJ2-7; D gene: .
CDR3 protein: CSGAAASTYEQYF; CDR3 DNA: TGCAGTGGAGCAGCCGCGAGTACCTACGAGCAGTACTTC; V gene: TRBV20-1; clone size: many; J gene: TRBJ2-7; D gene: .